Presented here are 26 T cell receptor beta chains from one specimen sequenced in a study of CXCR3-negative and CXCR3-positive naive CD8 T cells. The antigens of these receptors remain unknown. UMI-labeled 5' RACE TRB cDNA libraries were prepared from the cells. TCRdb re-called the 5' RACE reads; every CDR3 protein appears as one record, without DNA. The sample has roughly 140,000 distinct CDR3 sequences, and its top ten clones hold around 0.3%. General study findings and limits: A higher hydrophobicity marked the TRB CDR3s of CXCR3-positive naive cells versus CXCR3-negative naive cells.

What was sequenced was naive CXCR3+ CD8+ T cells from blood. Subset specified: CD45RO-CCR7+CD27+CD95- naive CD8+ T cells expressing CXCR3 (TNR3+). The receptors here all came from a human donor in good health. Some clones in this sample may be carry-over from other donors' samples.

The V call is TRBV5-6, the J call TRBJ2-2. Germline-derived CDR1 and CDR2 are SGHDT and YYEEEE. The CDR3 spans 15 residues. The CDR3 reads CASSWVLAGSGELFF.

The rearrangement joins TRBV20-1 to TRBJ2-7. The CDR3 is 13 amino acids. Germline loops: CDR1 DFQATT, CDR2 SNEGSKA (reference sequence). Here the CDR3 reads CSARGPTSYEQYF.

The chain combines TRBV10-1 with TRBJ2-1; TCRdb designates TRBD1, a call that cannot be tested without DNA. The germline V gene has CDR1 WNHNN and CDR2 SYGVQD (reference sequence). The CDR3 loop spans 15 amino acids. CDR3 sequence: CASSDEPRERNEQFF.

The CDR3 reads CASSAIPRDSFNEQYF. The chain combines TRBV21-1 with TRBJ2-7; the D call from TCRdb, TRBD2, cannot be confirmed without DNA. TRBV21-1 is a pseudogene locus. The CDR3 runs to 16 residues.

This chain connects TRBV10-3 to TRBJ1-1; TCRdb indicates TRBD1, and absent DNA this call remains unverified. CDR3 length: 13 residues. CDR1 ENHRY and CDR2 SYGVKD come from the germline V gene. CDR3 residues: CAISGQGEPEAFF.

The CDR3 protein is CATLGALEPEQYF. V is TRBV7-9 and J is TRBJ2-7; TCRdb lists TRBD2, though no DNA is available to test this call. The CDR3 sequence is 13 residues long. Germline CDR1 and CDR2: SEHNR and FQNEAQ (reference sequence).

The CDR3 loop is CASSLGGSEGEQYF. The J gene is TRBJ2-7, the V gene TRBV13; without DNA, the TCRdb call of TRBD2 cannot be checked. CDR1 and CDR2 (germline): PRHDT, FYEKMQ (reference sequence). The CDR3 is 14 residues long.

The chain joins TRBV18 to TRBJ2-7; TCRdb calls TRBD2, which cannot be checked without DNA. Germline CDR1 reads KGHSH; CDR2 reads LQKENI. This CDR3 region has 12 residues. The CDR3 sequence: CASHGGGYEQYF. Combining the CDR3 with reference TRBV18 and TRBJ2-7 gives the whole variable domain NAGVMQNPRHLVRRRGQEARLRCSPMKGHSHVYWYRQLPEEGLKFMVYLQKENIIDESGMPKERFSAEFPKEGPSILRIQQVVRGDSAAYFCASHGGGYEQYFGPGTRLTVT.

This chain uses TRBV4-3 with TRBJ2-1. The CDR3 covers 15 residues. Germline V gives CDR1 LGHNA, CDR2 YSLEER. CDR3 protein: CASSQVGAAYNEQFF.

The chain links TRBV6-2 or TRBV6-3 to TRBJ2-6. The CDR3 is made up of 16 amino acids. Germline V gives CDR1 MNHEY, CDR2 SVGEGT. CDR3 in amino acids: CASSYSEHSGANVLTF.

This chain links TRBV28 with TRBJ1-1. Germline lookup yields CDR1 MDHEN and CDR2 SYDVKM. CDR3 length: 13 amino acids. The CDR3 reads CASADRMNTEAFF.

The V gene is TRBV15, the J gene TRBJ1-2. Germline V gene data show CDR1 as LNHNV and CDR2 as YYDKDF (reference sequence). There are 12 residues in the CDR3. The CDR3 loop reads CATSREDIGYTF.

This chain joins TRBV15 and TRBJ2-3; TCRdb lists TRBD1, though no DNA is available to test this call. Germline V gives CDR1 LNHNV, CDR2 YYDKDF (reference sequence). This CDR3 region has 15 residues. CDR3 region: CATSIRTGSTDTQYF.

J is TRBJ1-1 and V is TRBV5-1. The CDR3 extends over 13 amino acids. CDR1 is SGHRS and CDR2 is YFSETQ in the germline V gene. The CDR3 loop is CASSSLTWTEAFF.

The chain employs TRBV4-3 and TRBJ2-7; TCRdb selects TRBD1, and the lack of DNA leaves this call unchecked. Germline V lookup: CDR1 LGHNA, CDR2 YSLEER. The CDR3 has 15 residues. Here the CDR3 reads CASSQWGAESYEQYF.

This chain connects TRBV30 to TRBJ2-7; TCRdb names TRBD1, which stays unverified in the absence of DNA. CDR1 GTSNPN and CDR2 SVGIG come from the germline V gene (reference sequence). The CDR3 consists of 15 residues. The CDR3 spells CAWSSGQGAWDEQYF.

The chain's CDR3 is CASSSEGLRYTDTQYF. The chain combines TRBV5-1 with TRBJ2-3; TCRdb picks TRBD2, but there is no DNA to check that call. The CDR3 totals 16 residues. Germline V gives CDR1 SGHRS, CDR2 YFSETQ.

The chain carries TRBV16 and TRBJ2-1. CDR3 length: 12 residues. The germline V gene encodes CDR1 KGHSY and CDR2 FQNENV. CDR3: CASSQSGWNWFF.

The J gene is TRBJ2-7, the V gene TRBV7-2; TCRdb's D call, TRBD1, is unchecked because there is no DNA. The CDR3 loop spans 14 amino acids. CDR1 and CDR2 (germline): SGHTA, FQGNSA. CDR3 sequence reads: CASSFAGGGYEQYF.

The chain recombines TRBV29-1 with TRBJ1-2. The CDR3 runs 16 residues. The germline gives CDR1 SQVTM, CDR2 ANQGSEA. CDR3 amino acids: CSVEDRNRPYNYGYTF.

The chain joins TRBV6-2 or TRBV6-3 to TRBJ2-7; TCRdb calls TRBD1, which cannot be checked without DNA. CDR1 and CDR2 (germline): MNHEY, SVGEGT. The length of the CDR3 is 12 residues. CDR3 amino acids: CASSYRGDEQYF.

The chain links TRBV15 to TRBJ1-2; TCRdb lists TRBD1, though no DNA is available to test this call. Germline CDR1 is LNHNV and CDR2 is YYDKDF (reference sequence). CDR3 length: 13 amino acids. The CDR3 spells CATSREGGYGYTF. Full variable domain (remainder filled in from reference TRBV15 and TRBJ1-2): DAMVIQNPRYQVTQFGKPVTLSCSQTLNHNVMYWYQQKSSQAPKLLFHYYDKDFNNEADTPDNFQSRRPNTSFCFLDIRSPGLGDTAMYLCATSREGGYGYTFGSGTRLTVV.

The rearrangement joins TRBV4-3 to TRBJ1-5. There are 16 residues in the CDR3. Germline V gene lookup returns CDR1 LGHNA and CDR2 YSLEER. CDR3 sequence: CASSQDIAGSNQSQHF.

The V gene is TRBV29-1, the J gene TRBJ1-2; TCRdb reports TRBD1, a call that lacks DNA to check it against. The length of the CDR3 is 11 residues. Germline-derived CDR1 and CDR2 are SQVTM and ANQGSEA. The CDR3 loop is CSVGDSSGYTF.

V usage is TRBV3-1 and J usage is TRBJ1-6; the TRBD1 assignment by TCRdb is unverifiable without DNA. The CDR3 sequence is 15 residues long. Germline V gene sequence: CDR1 LGHDT, CDR2 YNNKEL (reference sequence). CDR3 sequence reads: CASSQEDNRVAPLHF. Based on the CDR3 plus reference TRBV3-1 and TRBJ1-6, the full variable domain is DTAVSQTPKYLVTQMGNDKSIKCEQNLGHDTMYWYKQDSKKFLKIMFSYNNKELIINETVPNRFSPKSPDKAHLNLHINSLELGDSAVYFCASSQEDNRVAPLHFGNGTRLTVT.

This chain connects TRBV29-1 to TRBJ2-2; TCRdb selects TRBD1, and the lack of DNA leaves this call unchecked. The germline V gene encodes CDR1 SQVTM and CDR2 ANQGSEA. The CDR3 covers 14 residues. CDR3 region: CSVFSGSDTGELFF.